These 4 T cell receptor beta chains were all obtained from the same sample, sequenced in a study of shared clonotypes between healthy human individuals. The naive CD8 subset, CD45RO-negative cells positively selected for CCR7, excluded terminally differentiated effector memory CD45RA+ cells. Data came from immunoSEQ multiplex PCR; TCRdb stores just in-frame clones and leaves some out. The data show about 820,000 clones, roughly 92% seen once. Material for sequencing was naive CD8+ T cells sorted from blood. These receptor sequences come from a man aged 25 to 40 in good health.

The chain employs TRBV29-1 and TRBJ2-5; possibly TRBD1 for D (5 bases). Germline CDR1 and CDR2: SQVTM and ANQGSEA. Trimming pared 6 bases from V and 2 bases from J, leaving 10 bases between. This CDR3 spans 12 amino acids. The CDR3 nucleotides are TGCAGCGTATACGACAGTCAAGAGACCCAGTACTTC. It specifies CSVYDSQETQYF.

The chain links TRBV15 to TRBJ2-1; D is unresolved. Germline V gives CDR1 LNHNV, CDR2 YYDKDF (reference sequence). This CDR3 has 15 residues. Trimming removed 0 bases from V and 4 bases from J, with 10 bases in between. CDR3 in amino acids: CATSRERFRYNEQFF. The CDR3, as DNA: TGTGCCACCAGCAGAGAAAGGTTCCGGTACAATGAGCAGTTCTTC.

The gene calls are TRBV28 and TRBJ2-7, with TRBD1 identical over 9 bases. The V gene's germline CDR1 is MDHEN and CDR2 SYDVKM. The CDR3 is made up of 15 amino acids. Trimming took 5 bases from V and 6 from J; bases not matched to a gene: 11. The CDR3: CASSTRVGQGSEQYF. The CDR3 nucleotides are TGTGCCAGCAGTACCCGGGTGGGACAGGGATCCGAGCAGTACTTC.

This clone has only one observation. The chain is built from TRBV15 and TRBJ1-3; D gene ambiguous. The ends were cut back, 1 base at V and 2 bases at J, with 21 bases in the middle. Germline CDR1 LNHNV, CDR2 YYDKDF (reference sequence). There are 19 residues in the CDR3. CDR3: CATSRGSQALHIPGNTIYF. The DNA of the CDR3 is TGTGCCACCAGCAGAGGAAGCCAGGCTCTTCATATCCCTGGAAACACCATATATTTT.